The 23 T cell receptor beta chains in this list originate from one sample, sequenced in a study of T-cell reconstitution after alpha-beta-depleted transplantation in children. Preparation of the TCRbeta library was carried out with unique molecular identifiers. TCRdb redid the calling of the PCR reads with MiXCR, one entry per CDR3 protein. The table includes about 980,000 distinct CDR3 sequences, 25% to 30% detected once. The input for sequencing was PBMCs, mostly from graft donor cells, taken 360 days after TCRalphabeta/CD19-depleted stem cell transplant. Receptors were obtained from a boy in the first two years of life who had a stem cell transplant for SCID, so the T cells may come from the graft donor.

The rearrangement links TRBV24-1 to TRBJ2-1; D is ambiguous. Germline values: CDR1 KGHDR, CDR2 SFDVKD. The CDR3 is 15 amino acids. V was clipped by 2 bases and J by 3 bases, with 10 bases between them. CDR3 nucleotide sequence: TGTGCCACCAGTGATTCGGACGGATACTACAATGAGCAGTTCTTC. It encodes CATSDSDGYYNEQFF.

V usage is TRBV12-3 or TRBV12-4 and J usage is TRBJ2-7, with a tentative D call TRBD1 (5 bases). Deletions cut 6 bases from V and 0 bases from J, with 15 bases between. This CDR3 contains 15 residues. For the CDR3, the DNA is TGTGCCAGCAGCTCCAGACAGATCCTCTCCTACGAGCAGTACTTC. It specifies CASSSRQILSYEQYF.

This clonotype was detected a few times. This chain connects TRBV5-1 to TRBJ1-6, with 10 bases identical to TRBD1. The CDR3 extends over 16 amino acids. Unmatched junction bases numbered 9, after V lost 3 bases and J lost 9 bases. Germline V gene lookup returns CDR1 SGHRS and CDR2 YFSETQ. For the CDR3, the DNA is TGCGCCAGCAGCTGGAGGGACAGGGGATACGCTTCACCCCTCCACTTT. It codes for CASSWRDRGYASPLHF.

The chain recombines TRBV15 with TRBJ1-1; the match to TRBD1 covers 7 bases. V trimming: 2 bases; J trimming: 1 base; junction bases outside the gene matches: 10. Germline loops: CDR1 LNHNV, CDR2 YYDKDF (reference sequence). The CDR3 spans 17 residues. This CDR3 reads CATSRRQGWEPNTEAFF. The CDR3 DNA reads TGTGCCACCAGCAGAAGACAGGGTTGGGAGCCGAACACTGAAGCTTTCTTT.

The chain has TRBV2 and TRBJ1-5, with D perhaps matching TRBD1 (5 bases). Germline CDR1 reads SNHLY; CDR2 reads FYNNEI. V was clipped by 6 bases and J by 4 bases, with 16 bases between them. The CDR3 has 15 residues. CDR3 loop: CASSPRGPGNQPQHF. CDR3 coding DNA: TGTGCCAGCAGCCCGCGTGGACCAGGGAATCAGCCCCAGCATTTT.

Here the CDR3 DNA reads TGTGCCAGCAGCTTTGGACAGAAGGCCTTTGCCTACGAGCAGTACTTC. It encodes CASSFGQKAFAYEQYF. The V call is TRBV7-8, the J call TRBJ2-7, with D possibly being TRBD1 (6 bases). The length of the CDR3 is 16 residues. V lost 3 bases and J 2 bases, leaving 17 bases between the germline ends. Germline V gene lookup returns CDR1 SGHVS and CDR2 FQNEAQ.

The chain is built from TRBV3-1 and TRBJ2-5, with D uncertain. Per the germline V gene, CDR1 is LGHDT and CDR2 is YNNKEL (reference sequence). The CDR3 sequence is 13 residues long. Trimming shortened V by 2 bases and J by 7 bases, and 11 bases separated the two germline ends. This chain's CDR3 is CASSQFLVRTQYF. The CDR3 nucleotides read TGTGCCAGCAGCCAATTTCTGGTTCGGACCCAGTACTTC.

The chain links TRBV30 to TRBJ2-5; either TRBD1 or TRBD2 may fit D (5 bases each). V dropped 6 bases and J dropped 1 base, with 9 bases sitting between them. The CDR3 has 12 amino acids. The germline V gene encodes CDR1 GTSNPN and CDR2 SVGIG (reference sequence). CDR3: CACPGPQETQYF. DNA of the CDR3: TGTGCCTGCCCGGGACCCCAAGAGACCCAGTACTTC.

This clonotype was counted between two and nine times. The chain employs TRBV5-1 and TRBJ2-1, with 8 bases matching TRBD1. Trimming took 8 bases from V and 6 from J; bases not matched to a gene: 10. CDR1 and CDR2 from the germline V gene are SGHRS and YFSETQ. This CDR3 comprises 14 residues. CDR3 region: CARKVTGALNEQFF. The DNA for the CDR3 is TGCGCCAGGAAGGTGACAGGGGCTCTCAATGAGCAGTTCTTC.

The table lists this clonotype with a few counts. This chain joins TRBV7-8 and TRBJ2-2, with D uncertain. The CDR3 spans 14 residues. CDR1 and CDR2 (germline): SGHVS, FQNEAQ. V was trimmed by 2 bases and J by 5 bases, leaving 9 bases between them. The DNA of the CDR3 is TGTGCCAGCAGCTTACGGGTACGGACCGGGGAGCTGTTTTTT. Its protein is CASSLRVRTGELFF.

This clonotype was observed at least ten times. V and J are TRBV4-1 and TRBJ2-1; 7 nucleotides agree with TRBD2. Germline CDR1 and CDR2: MGHRA and YSYEKL. The CDR3 consists of 18 residues. J was trimmed by 7 bases and V by 1 base; bases with no gene match: 16. This CDR3 reads CASSQVVGSSGVRNEQFF. In DNA form, the CDR3 reads TGCGCCAGCAGCCAAGTCGTCGGCTCCAGCGGGGTGAGAAATGAGCAGTTCTTC.

This sequence joins TRBV12-3 or TRBV12-4 and TRBJ1-4, with a possible D match to TRBD1 (5 bases). There are 15 residues in the CDR3. V was clipped by 4 bases and J by 2 bases, with 11 bases between them. As DNA, the CDR3 is TGTGCCAGCAGTTGGGGGAGGGCCACTAATGAAAAACTGTTTTTT. Translation gives CASSWGRATNEKLFF.

This clonotype has more than one count but fewer than ten. The gene calls are TRBV19 and TRBJ2-4, with D perhaps TRBD1 or TRBD2 (5 bases each). CDR1 and CDR2 (germline): LNHDA, SQIVND (reference sequence). The CDR3 is made up of 18 amino acids. Trimming took off 3 bases at V and 0 bases at J, with 18 bases between the two ends. The CDR3: CASSMMGRRPLAKNIQYF. The CDR3 DNA is TGTGCCAGTAGTATGATGGGGCGGAGGCCACTAGCCAAAAACATTCAGTACTTC.

The chain joins TRBV11-2 to TRBJ2-1; TRBD1 or TRBD2 may be the D gene (5 bases each). The CDR3 runs 14 residues. Trimming shortened V by 7 bases and J by 5 bases, and 15 bases separated the two germline ends. CDR1 and CDR2 (germline): SGHAT, FQNNGV. The DNA for the CDR3 is TGTGCCAGCACCACCGGGGCCTTGAACAATGAGCAGTTCTTC. This sequence encodes CASTTGALNNEQFF.

This chain connects TRBV7-3 to TRBJ2-2; D unclear. This CDR3 has 14 amino acids. The germline V gene encodes CDR1 SGHTA and CDR2 FQGTGA. Trimming removed 1 base at V and 4 bases at J, with 7 bases between. The CDR3 DNA is TGTGCCAGCAGCTTAAGGACGGTCACCGGGGAGCTGTTTTTT. This sequence encodes CASSLRTVTGELFF.

This clonotype has a handful of counts. This rearrangement joins TRBV5-1 to TRBJ2-7, with D unclear. Germline CDR1 is SGHRS and CDR2 is YFSETQ. The length of the CDR3 is 12 residues. Trimming took 0 bases from V and 7 from J, leaving 8 bases between them. The CDR3 loop reads CASSLGHGEQYF. In nucleotides, the CDR3 is TGCGCCAGCAGCTTGGGTCATGGGGAGCAGTACTTC.

This clonotype showed up just a few times. The genes are TRBV11-2 and TRBJ2-7, with 7 nucleotides matching TRBD2. The V gene's germline CDR1 is SGHAT and CDR2 FQNNGV. J lost 0 bases, V lost 1 base, and 9 bases had no gene match. The CDR3 covers 17 residues. The CDR3: CASSLGLQGGSSYEQYF. The CDR3 DNA reads TGTGCCAGCAGCTTAGGTCTCCAGGGCGGGAGCTCCTACGAGCAGTACTTC.

J is TRBJ2-3 and V is TRBV15; D possibly corresponds to TRBD1 (6 bases). V lost 0 bases and J lost 6, with 16 bases in between. CDR3 length: 16 amino acids. Per the germline V gene, CDR1 is LNHNV and CDR2 is YYDKDF (reference sequence). The CDR3 DNA sequence: TGTGCCACCAGCAGAGAGGGGGCCGTGGCGGCGGATACGCAGTATTTT. As protein: CATSREGAVAADTQYF. Looking up the rest from reference TRBV15 and TRBJ2-3 gives the full variable domain: DAMVIQNPRYQVTQFGKPVTLSCSQTLNHNVMYWYQQKSSQAPKLLFHYYDKDFNNEADTPDNFQSRRPNTSFCFLDIRSPGLGDTAMYLCATSREGAVAADTQYFGPGTRLTVL.

The table lists this clonotype with a few counts. J is TRBJ2-1 and V is TRBV5-1; 7 bases map to TRBD2. The V gene end was trimmed by 0 bases and the J gene end by 13 bases; junction bases not matched to a gene: 16. Germline lookup yields CDR1 SGHRS and CDR2 YFSETQ. CDR3 length: 16 amino acids. The CDR3: CASSLESVGPAGEQFF. In DNA form, the CDR3 reads TGCGCCAGCAGCTTGGAGTCGGTGGGGCCGGCGGGGGAACAGTTCTTC.

Notes on this clonotype: Germline is not matched at one junction end, which may reflect a read error. The rearrangement joins TRBV4-3 to TRBJ2-5; D perhaps matches TRBD1 (5 bases). The CDR3 has 15 amino acids. CDR1 is LGHNA and CDR2 is YSLEER in the germline V gene. CDR3 residues: CASSQDHRPEETEYF. CDR3 nucleotides: TGCGCCAGCAGCCAAGATCACAGGCCCGAAGAGACCGAGTACTTC.

This clonotype has only a few counts. The chain combines TRBV3-1 with TRBJ2-7; 9 bases are a match to TRBD1. J lost 5 bases, V lost 1 base, and 6 bases had no gene match. The CDR3 covers 15 residues. CDR1 is LGHDT and CDR2 is YNNKEL in the germline V gene (reference sequence). The CDR3 coding sequence is TGTGCCAGCAGCCAAGTGGGGACAGGGTTCCACGAGCAGTACTTC. Its translation: CASSQVGTGFHEQYF.

The CDR3 region has the DNA TGCAGTGCCCCGGACAGTAATCCAGGGGACACCATATATTTT. Translating gives CSAPDSNPGDTIYF. The chain employs TRBV20-1 and TRBJ1-3, with a possible D match to TRBD1 (6 bases). This CDR3 has 14 amino acids. The V end was cut by 6 bases, the J end by 8 bases, with 20 bases between. Germline CDR1 is DFQATT and CDR2 is SNEGSKA (reference sequence).

Written as DNA, the CDR3 is TGTGCCAGCGGGCGGGGGCGCACAGATACGCAGTATTTT. It is translated as CASGRGRTDTQYF. The chain recombines TRBV7-3 with TRBJ2-3; a possible D gene is TRBD2 (7 bases). V lost 8 bases, J lost 1 base, and 10 bases lay in between. Germline V CDR1 and CDR2: SGHTA, FQGTGA. The CDR3 is 13 residues long.